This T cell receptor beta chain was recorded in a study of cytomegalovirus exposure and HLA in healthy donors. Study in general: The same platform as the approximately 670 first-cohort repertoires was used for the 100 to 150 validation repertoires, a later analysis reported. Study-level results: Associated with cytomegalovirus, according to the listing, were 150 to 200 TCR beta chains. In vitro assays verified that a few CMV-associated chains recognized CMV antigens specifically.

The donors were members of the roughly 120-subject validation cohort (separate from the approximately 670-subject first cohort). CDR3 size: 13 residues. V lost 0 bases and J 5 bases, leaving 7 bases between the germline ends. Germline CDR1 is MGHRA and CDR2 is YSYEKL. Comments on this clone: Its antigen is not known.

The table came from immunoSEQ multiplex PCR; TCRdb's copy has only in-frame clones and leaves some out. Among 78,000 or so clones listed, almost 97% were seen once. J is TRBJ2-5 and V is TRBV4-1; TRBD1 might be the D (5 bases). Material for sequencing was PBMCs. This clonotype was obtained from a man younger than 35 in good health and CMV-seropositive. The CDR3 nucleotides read TGCGCCAGCAGCCAAGAAGGGGTGGAGACCCAGTACTTC. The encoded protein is CASSQEGVETQYF.